This T cell receptor (beta chain) comes out of a study of T cell responses to AZD1222 COVID-19 vaccine. V was clipped by 5 bases and J by 4 bases; unmatched bases: 4. CDR3 size: 13 residues. Germline V gene sequence: CDR1 LNHDA, CDR2 SQIVND (reference sequence). The repertoire was sequenced with immunoSEQ multiplex PCR; TCRdb's copy has only in-frame clones and lacks some. The sample holds 150,000 to 200,000 clones, just over 85% seen once. The V call is TRBV19, the J call TRBJ1-1; TRBD1 matches at 7 bases. This TCR came from an adult who received the AZD1222 COVID-19 vaccine. Material: peripheral blood, obtained 28 days after the second AZD1222 dose. This CDR3 reads CASSPRTGTEAFF. The CDR3 region has the DNA TGTGCCAGTAGTCCCAGGACAGGCACTGAAGCTTTCTTT.